This T cell receptor (beta chain) derives from a study of spatial heterogeneity in lung cancer. Study in general: Detection of beta-chain sequences consistently exceeded that of alpha-chain sequences.

This clonotype was recorded at least ten times. Its antigen is as yet unknown. General study findings and limits: Tumors with more nonsynonymous mutations had more expanded intratumoral alpha and beta TCRs.

Time point specified: sample taken at primary tumor resection. The donor population consisted of approximately 68 patients with untreated, early-stage non-small cell lung cancer. The authors sequenced whole RNA from tumor, nontumor lung or frozen PBMC without sorting. Single TCR cDNA molecules each had their own unique molecular identifier. TCRdb re-called the 5' RACE reads with MiXCR, one entry per CDR3 protein. This sample yields 7,300 or so distinct CDR3 sequences, of which around 15% are seen a single time; around 9% belongs to the top ten. The sample consisted of lung tumor tissue, taken at surgery. The clonotype was recovered from a female donor with early-stage non-small cell lung cancer.

The CDR3 DNA reads TGTGCCAGCAGTTTTGGGATGTCCTACGAGCAGTACTTC. Its protein is CASSFGMSYEQYF. The chain carries TRBV12-3 or TRBV12-4 and TRBJ2-7; D not certain. Trimming pared 3 bases from V and 1 base from J, leaving 7 bases between. CDR3 size: 13 residues.